This record looks at one T cell receptor beta chain sequence and its context. Its matching antigen is unknown. The data are from a study of cytomegalovirus exposure and HLA in healthy donors. Study-level points and caveats: The sole available immune exposure information was CMV serostatus. A classifier reportedly called cytomegalovirus status with high sensitivity and specificity. Later on, analysis showed that most CMV-associated TCR beta chains appeared to be HLA-restricted.

13 Jbeta primers and 60 Vbeta primers were used for the PCR. Clones were sequenced by immunoSEQ multiplex PCR, and TCRdb holds only the in-frame ones, with some missing. Of about 150,000 clones listed, approximately 88% were seen once; the top ten hold approximately 1.2%. This TCR came from a boy between 2 and 15 years old in good health and CMV-seronegative. Specimen: PBMCs.

CDR3 DNA: TGTGCCAGTAGTCGTTATCTCTCCTACAATGAGCAGTTCTTC. It encodes CASSRYLSYNEQFF. The rearrangement links TRBV19 to TRBJ2-1; D uncertain. The CDR3 runs to 14 residues. V was shortened by 5 bases and J by 0 bases, with 8 bases between the two germline ends. Germline V gene sequence: CDR1 LNHDA, CDR2 SQIVND (reference sequence).